A selection of T cell receptor beta chains follows, all from one sample in a study of CD8+ T cells in alopecia areata. Measured with immunoSEQ multiplex PCR; TCRdb has only the in-frame clones, and not every one. Of roughly 60,000 clones listed, about 43% are singletons. The source was CD8+ T cells sorted from blood, collected at approximately week 36, from a patient treated with tofacitinib. Receptors were obtained from a human donor with alopecia areata. CDR3s include the opening cysteine and the closing phenylalanine or tryptophan. Each record gives: J gene, D gene, V gene, clone size, CDR3 protein, CDR3 DNA. A D gene is named only where the DNA matches it firmly. Size tells how often a clone was seen (once, few, many) or the class of an expanded clone, and some rows leave it out.

TRBJ1-2	.	TRBV29-1	.	CSVTTDNYGYTF	TGCAGCGTAACGACAGACAACTACGGCTACACCTTC
TRBJ2-3	TRBD1	TRBV29-1	few	CSVEGGRQGTDTQYF	TGCAGCGTCGAAGGGGGCAGGCAAGGGACAGATACGCAGTATTTT
TRBJ1-2	.	TRBV30	few	CACPPPLGLIGYTF	TGTGCCTGTCCGCCCCCCTTGGGACTTATCGGCTACACCTTC
TRBJ2-7	.	TRBV4-1	.	CASSQVVDYEQYF	TGCGCCAGCAGCCAAGTGGTGGACTACGAGCAGTACTTC
TRBJ2-7	TRBD2	TRBV2	.	CASSESGTSGRAVNPYEQYF	TGTGCCAGCAGTGAGTCAGGGACTAGCGGGAGGGCCGTAAACCCCTACGAGCAGTACTTC
TRBJ2-3	TRBD2	TRBV7-2	.	CASSSPVAGGDTQYF	TGTGCCAGCAGCTCCCCGGTAGCGGGAGGAGATACGCAGTATTTT
TRBJ2-1	.	TRBV9	.	CASSATVSSYNEQFF	TGTGCCAGCAGCGCGACAGTGAGCTCCTACAATGAGCAGTTCTTC
TRBJ2-1	.	TRBV30	few	CAWSVGNEQFF	TGTGCCTGGAGTGTAGGCAATGAGCAGTTCTTC
TRBJ2-1	.	TRBV6-1	.	CASSDPRGSYNEQFF	TGTGCCAGCAGTGACCCCAGAGGCTCCTACAATGAGCAGTTCTTC
TRBJ2-1	.	TRBV6-1	.	CASQGGNEQFF	TGTGCCAGCCAAGGCGGGAATGAGCAGTTCTTC
TRBJ1-2	.	TRBV11-2	.	CASSLGSSKGYTF	TGTGCCAGCAGCTTAGGAAGTAGTAAGGGCTACACCTTC
TRBJ1-1	.	TRBV7-6	.	CASSLPGTVNTEAFF	TGTGCCAGCAGCTTACCGGGGACGGTGAACACTGAAGCTTTCTTT
TRBJ2-7	.	TRBV16	many	CASRTDSREQYF	TGTGCCAGCAGAACCGACAGTCGCGAGCAGTACTTC
TRBJ2-7	TRBD2	TRBV25-1	few	CASSPGLAGAYEQYF	TGTGCCAGCAGCCCGGGACTAGCGGGGGCCTACGAGCAGTACTTC
TRBJ1-1	.	TRBV30	.	CAWMEQMNTEAFF	TGTGCCTGGATGGAACAGATGAACACTGAAGCTTTCTTT
TRBJ2-5	.	TRBV30	.	CAWNRVGNRETQYF	TGTGCCTGGAACCGAGTAGGTAACCGGGAGACCCAGTACTTC
TRBJ1-1	TRBD1	TRBV25-1	.	CASRTGAMNTEAFF	TGTGCCAGCCGGACAGGAGCCATGAACACTGAAGCTTTCTTT
TRBJ2-1	TRBD2	TRBV13	few	CASRESSGLDVQFF	TGTGCCAGCAGAGAATCTAGCGGTCTCGATGTACAGTTCTTC
TRBJ2-5	.	TRBV7-9	.	CASSRTTSKGTQYF	TGTGCCAGCAGCCGTACCACTAGCAAAGGGACCCAGTACTTC
TRBJ2-7	TRBD1	TRBV7-9	.	CASSLIRAGGYNEQYF	TGTGCCAGCAGCCTCATCAGGGCAGGGGGCTATAACGAGCAGTACTTC
TRBJ2-7	TRBD2	TRBV27	.	CASRLAGAHEQYF	TGTGCCAGCAGGCTAGCGGGAGCCCACGAGCAGTACTTC
TRBJ2-1	TRBD2	TRBV29-1	few	CSANLLAGGVNEQFF	TGCAGCGCAAATTTACTAGCGGGAGGAGTCAATGAGCAGTTCTTC
TRBJ2-5	TRBD1	TRBV9	once	CASSSGGAVQETQYF	TGTGCCAGCAGCTCAGGGGGAGCGGTGCAAGAGACCCAGTACTTC
TRBJ1-5	.	TRBV6-5	.	CASSYSRTGSNQPQHF	TGTGCCAGCAGTTACTCGAGGACGGGAAGCAATCAGCCCCAGCATTTT
TRBJ2-7	.	TRBV5-1	large	CASSLLRDSGGAYEQYF	TGCGCCAGCAGCTTGTTACGGGACTCGGGGGGCGCCTACGAGCAGTACTTC
TRBJ2-2	.	TRBV30	few	CAWSFNTGELFF	TGTGCCTGGAGTTTTAACACCGGGGAGCTGTTTTTT
TRBJ2-7	TRBD2	TRBV4-1	.	CASSQDPDSGSLYEQYF	TGCGCCAGCAGCCAAGACCCAGACAGCGGGAGTTTATACGAGCAGTACTTC
TRBJ2-5	.	TRBV5-4	.	CASSQPGDQETQYF	TGTGCCAGCAGCCAACCGGGAGACCAAGAGACCCAGTACTTC
TRBJ2-3	.	TRBV30	.	CAWRPSRGTDTDTQYF	TGTGCCTGGAGGCCCTCCCGGGGTACGGACACAGATACGCAGTATTTT
TRBJ1-2	.	TRBV9	.	CASSVEARDYGYTF	TGTGCCAGCAGCGTAGAGGCCAGGGACTATGGCTACACCTTC
TRBJ2-7	.	TRBV29-1	.	CSVGPGTQPYEQYF	TGCAGCGTTGGTCCAGGGACGCAACCTTACGAGCAGTACTTC
TRBJ2-2	TRBD1	TRBV5-1	.	CASSWTGEDGELFF	TGCGCCAGCAGCTGGACAGGGGAGGACGGGGAGCTGTTTTTT
TRBJ2-7	.	TRBV5-1	.	CASSLAGIYEQYF	TGCGCCAGCAGCTTGGCCGGGATCTACGAGCAGTACTTC
TRBJ2-3	.	TRBV4-1	.	CASSQDPAPSTDTQYF	TGCGCCAGCAGCCAAGATCCGGCTCCTAGCACAGATACGCAGTATTTT
TRBJ2-1	TRBD2	TRBV29-1	few	CSVEAGGRIEQFF	TGCAGCGTTGAGGCGGGAGGGCGGATTGAGCAGTTCTTC
TRBJ2-7	.	TRBV25-1	.	CASMSYEGGDYEQYF	TGTGCCAGCATGAGCTACGAGGGAGGCGATTACGAGCAGTACTTC
TRBJ2-2	.	TRBV5-1	.	CASRVGTGELFF	TGCGCCAGCAGGGTCGGGACCGGGGAGCTGTTTTTT
TRBJ2-4	TRBD2	TRBV29-1	few	CSVTTGAGLKNIQYF	TGCAGCGTTACTACGGGAGCGGGGTTGAAAAACATTCAGTACTTC
TRBJ1-1	.	TRBV7-9	few	CASSLVGNTEAFF	TGTGCCAGCAGCTTAGTTGGTAACACTGAAGCTTTCTTT
TRBJ1-1	.	TRBV2	.	CASMNREDTEAFF	TGTGCCAGCATGAACAGGGAGGACACTGAAGCTTTCTTT
TRBJ2-6	.	TRBV5-1	few	CATHPGLASGANVLTF	TGCGCCACCCACCCGGGATTGGCTTCCGGGGCCAACGTCCTGACTTTC
TRBJ2-7	.	TRBV28	few	CASSRRGVYEQYF	TGTGCCAGCAGTAGGAGGGGGGTCTACGAGCAGTACTTC
TRBJ2-7	.	TRBV29-1	few	CSASGALSYEQYF	TGCAGCGCCTCGGGAGCCCTATCCTACGAGCAGTACTTC
TRBJ1-2	TRBD1	TRBV19	.	CARRQGLGYTF	TGTGCCAGAAGACAGGGCTTGGGCTACACCTTC
TRBJ2-5	TRBD2	TRBV25-1	once	CASSGTGGSEETQYF	TGTGCCAGCAGTGGCACGGGGGGGTCAGAAGAGACCCAGTACTTC
TRBJ2-3	.	TRBV7-6	few	CASSFRPDIQMDTQYF	TGTGCCAGCAGCTTTCGCCCAGACATTCAAATGGATACGCAGTATTTT
TRBJ2-7	.	TRBV9	.	CASSVGSSVYEQYF	TGTGCCAGCAGCGTAGGGTCTAGCGTCTACGAGCAGTACTTC
TRBJ2-1	.	TRBV2	few	CASSVSPVNEQFF	TGTGCCAGCAGTGTATCCCCGGTCAATGAGCAGTTCTTC